This passage covers 21 T cell receptor beta chains from one sample sequenced in a study of identical twins (dated by TCRdb to the mid-2010s). Receptor libraries were prepared by 5' RACE. Sequencing was carried out with an Illumina HiSeq 2000. The public sequencing data were trimmed at Q25 with fastp and processed into clonotypes with MiXCR by TCRdb, which kept only in-frame beta chains. Rows merge per CDR3 protein into single entries with the most common DNA and genes. The sample table holds a few hundred thousand distinct CDR3 sequences, of which about 13% were seen once. More than 0.8% of the sample is held by the ten biggest clonotypes. This same sample was also part of a study on yellow fever vaccine responses in identical twins.

Sequencing was carried out using CD4+ T cells sorted from blood. These receptors came from a woman younger than 30 in good health.

This clonotype was found a few times. The V gene is TRBV10-3, the J gene TRBJ2-3; D might be TRBD2 (6 bases). The germline V gene encodes CDR1 ENHRY and CDR2 SYGVKD. Trimming shortened V by 11 bases and J by 3 bases, and 9 bases separated the two germline ends. The CDR3 runs 11 residues. CDR3 amino acids: CAGGATDTQYF. CDR3 nucleotide sequence: TGTGCCGGAGGGGCAACAGATACGCAGTATTTT.

This clonotype turned up a few times. The V gene is TRBV20-1, the J gene TRBJ1-1; D is unclear. Germline CDR1 is DFQATT and CDR2 is SNEGSKA (reference sequence). V lost 2 bases, J lost 0 bases, and 7 bases lay in between. The CDR3 extends over 13 amino acids. The CDR3 DNA is TGCAGTGCTAGAAAAGGAATGAACACTGAAGCTTTCTTT. This sequence encodes CSARKGMNTEAFF.

In this sample, this clonotype turned up a few times. The chain joins TRBV3-1 to TRBJ2-5, with 8 bases lining up with TRBD1. Germline CDR1 is LGHDT and CDR2 is YNNKEL (reference sequence). J gave up 4 bases and V 1 base, and 8 bases lay outside the gene matches. The CDR3 is made up of 16 amino acids. The CDR3 sequence: CASSQAAGGASETQYF. In nucleotides, the CDR3 is TGTGCCAGCAGCCAAGCCGCAGGGGGCGCGTCAGAGACCCAGTACTTC.

This clonotype was counted only a few times. J is TRBJ1-6 and V is TRBV5-6; perhaps TRBD1 as D (6 bases). V lost 4 bases and J lost 5, with 13 bases in between. The CDR3 consists of 15 residues. Germline V gene sequence: CDR1 SGHDT, CDR2 YYEEEE. CDR3 sequence: CASSPGQNNNSPLHF. The CDR3 DNA reads as TGTGCCAGCAGCCCCGGACAGAATAATAATTCACCCCTCCACTTT.

This clonotype was seen a few times. This sequence joins TRBV7-8 and TRBJ1-5; no clear D gene. Between the trimmed V and J ends, which lost 5 bases and 0 bases, there was a span of 11 bases. In germline, CDR1 is SGHVS, CDR2 FQNEAQ. CDR3 length equals 15 residues. CDR3 residues: CASSPADGSNQPQHF. The CDR3 DNA reads TGTGCCAGCAGCCCCGCCGACGGTAGCAATCAGCCCCAGCATTTT.

J is TRBJ2-7 and V is TRBV15; TRBD2 aligns across 10 bases. This CDR3 is 15 amino acids long. Per the germline V gene, CDR1 is LNHNV and CDR2 is YYDKDF (reference sequence). V lost 0 bases and J lost 6; bases outside the gene matches: 5. CDR3 sequence (DNA): TGTGCCACCAGCAGAGACCTAGCGGGAGTGCCCGAGCAGTACTTC. This encodes CATSRDLAGVPEQYF.

A few counts support this clonotype. CDR3 amino acids: CASSLAGDRAHEQYF. The CDR3 DNA follows: TGTGCCAGCAGCTTAGCAGGCGACAGGGCCCACGAGCAGTACTTC. This chain connects TRBV7-9 to TRBJ2-7; 7 bases fit TRBD1. Trimming cost V 0 bases and J 5 bases; bases outside gene matches: 7. The CDR3 spans 15 residues. Germline lookup yields CDR1 SEHNR and CDR2 FQNEAQ (reference sequence).

In this sample, this clonotype turned up a few times. This chain links TRBV12-3 or TRBV12-4 with TRBJ2-2; 8 bases fit TRBD1. The V segment lost 5 bases and the J segment 6 bases; nucleotides outside the gene matches: 8. CDR3 length equals 15 residues. The CDR3 DNA reads as TGTGCCAGCAGTCTACGGACAGGGTTGGCCGGGGAGCTGTTTTTT. As protein: CASSLRTGLAGELFF.

This clonotype was observed a few times. The chain has TRBV5-1 and TRBJ2-1; 7 bases map to TRBD1. This CDR3 comprises 16 residues. Germline CDR1 reads SGHRS; CDR2 reads YFSETQ. With V trimmed by 4 bases and J by 7 bases, 14 bases remained unmatched. Here the CDR3 reads CASSPGTAETSNEQFF. CDR3 sequence (DNA): TGCGCCAGCAGCCCCGGGACAGCGGAAACGTCAAATGAGCAGTTCTTC.

The chain uses TRBV5-5 and TRBJ1-1, with 8 nucleotides matching TRBD1. Germline V gene data show CDR1 as SGHKS and CDR2 as YYEKEE (reference sequence). After removal of 4 bases from V and 3 bases from J, the junction contained 11 bases not matched to a gene. The CDR3 loop spans 16 amino acids. The CDR3 DNA reads TGTGCCAGCAGCAAACATGGAGGGACAGGAGACACTGAAGCTTTCTTT. This gives the protein CASSKHGGTGDTEAFF.

This clonotype occurred a few times. The chain has TRBV12-3 or TRBV12-4 and TRBJ1-4; 12 bases align to TRBD1. The CDR3 runs to 16 residues. With V trimmed by 5 bases and J by 4 bases, 5 bases remained unmatched. CDR3: CASSPGQGARNEKLFF. The CDR3 nucleotides are TGTGCCAGCAGTCCGGGACAGGGGGCTCGTAATGAAAAACTGTTTTTT.

J is TRBJ1-2 and V is TRBV20-1; a possible D gene is TRBD1 (5 bases). This CDR3 has 14 residues. Trimming removed 5 bases at V and 8 bases at J, with 21 bases between. Germline CDR1 and CDR2: DFQATT and SNEGSKA (reference sequence). CDR3 nucleotide sequence: TGCAGTGCTCCGCGGGACCTCAGGGCGGGGGGCTACACCTTC. It yields the protein CSAPRDLRAGGYTF.

This clonotype has only a few counts. The chain links TRBV5-1 to TRBJ2-7; D gene uncertain. Germline V gene data show CDR1 as SGHRS and CDR2 as YFSETQ. The CDR3 is made up of 11 amino acids. Trimming took off 5 bases at V and 7 bases at J, with 10 bases between the two ends. The CDR3 spells CASSLFGEQYF. CDR3 DNA sequence: TGCGCCAGCAGTTTATTTGGGGAGCAGTACTTC.

The rearrangement joins TRBV7-2 to TRBJ2-5; 10 bases map to TRBD2. The CDR3 extends over 16 amino acids. V gave up 4 bases and J gave up 3 bases; unmatched junction bases: 8. Germline V gives CDR1 SGHTA, CDR2 FQGNSA. The CDR3 DNA reads as TGTGCCAGCAGCTCCCGGCCTAGCGGGAGCGAAGAGACCCAGTACTTC. Amino acid sequence: CASSSRPSGSEETQYF.

About this clonotype: A single base separates this from a much larger clone, so it may be a read error. The chain carries TRBV2 and TRBJ2-1; D not resolved. The germline CDR1 and CDR2 sequences are SNHLY and FYNNEI. Deletions cut 3 bases from V and 7 bases from J, with 1 base between. There are 10 residues in the CDR3. CDR3 residues: CASSENEQFF. The DNA of the CDR3 is TGTGCCAGCAGTGAGAATGAGCAGTTCTTC.

The chain uses TRBV3-1 and TRBJ2-7, with 9 bases matching TRBD1. This CDR3 is 15 amino acids long. Trimming removed 3 bases from V and 2 bases from J; junction bases left unmatched: 5. Germline V lookup: CDR1 LGHDT, CDR2 YNNKEL (reference sequence). CDR3 sequence reads: CASSQAGTGPYEQYF. CDR3 in DNA: TGTGCCAGCAGCCAGGCCGGGACAGGGCCCTACGAGCAGTACTTC.

The gene calls are TRBV5-1 and TRBJ2-1, with 11 nucleotides matching TRBD2. CDR3 length equals 15 residues. CDR1 and CDR2 (germline): SGHRS, YFSETQ. Unmatched junction bases numbered 10, after V lost 4 bases and J lost 10 bases. The chain's CDR3 is CASSPGSGGADEQFF. The DNA for the CDR3 is TGCGCCAGCAGCCCAGGTAGCGGGGGGGCTGACGAGCAGTTCTTC. The whole variable domain, filled in from reference TRBV5-1 and TRBJ2-1, reads KAGVTQTPRYLIKTRGQQVTLSCSPISGHRSVSWYQQTPGQGLQFLFEYFSETQRNKGNFPGRFSGRQFSNSRSEMNVSTLELGDSALYLCASSPGSGGADEQFFGPGTRLTVL.

This clonotype was seen a few times. V is TRBV5-1 and J is TRBJ2-1; 10 positions match TRBD2. The CDR3 length is 17 residues. Germline loops: CDR1 SGHRS, CDR2 YFSETQ. Trimming removed 0 bases from V and 3 bases from J; junction bases left unmatched: 6. The CDR3 nucleotides read TGCGCCAGCAGCTTGGGGGCCACTAGCGGGAACTACAATGAGCAGTTCTTC. Translation gives CASSLGATSGNYNEQFF. Together with reference TRBV5-1 and TRBJ2-1, the CDR3 gives the full variable domain: KAGVTQTPRYLIKTRGQQVTLSCSPISGHRSVSWYQQTPGQGLQFLFEYFSETQRNKGNFPGRFSGRQFSNSRSEMNVSTLELGDSALYLCASSLGATSGNYNEQFFGPGTRLTVL.

This chain uses TRBV5-1 with TRBJ2-3; TRBD2 agrees at 9 bases. The CDR3 consists of 15 residues. From germline, CDR1 is SGHRS and CDR2 YFSETQ. V lost 4 bases, J lost 3 bases, and 6 bases stayed unmatched. The CDR3 here is CASSVSGSNTDTQYF. CDR3 nucleotide sequence: TGCGCCAGCAGCGTTAGCGGGAGTAATACAGATACGCAGTATTTT.

This chain links TRBV14 with TRBJ2-2, with 7 bases fitting TRBD1. V gave up 3 bases and J gave up 4 bases; unmatched junction bases: 8. This CDR3 spans 16 amino acids. Germline values: CDR1 SGHDN, CDR2 FVKESK. The CDR3 DNA follows: TGTGCCAGCAGCCACAGAACCGGGACAGCCACCGGGGAGCTGTTTTTT. Translating it yields CASSHRTGTATGELFF.

The sample holds a few counts of this clonotype. The rearrangement joins TRBV18 to TRBJ2-1; 13 nucleotides line up with TRBD2. CDR1 KGHSH and CDR2 LQKENI come from the germline V gene. V was pared by 3 bases and J by 6 bases, with 5 bases of the junction left unmatched. The CDR3 contains 16 residues. CDR3 amino acids: CASSPTLAGGPNEQFF. The DNA of the CDR3 is TGTGCCAGCTCACCTACACTAGCGGGAGGGCCCAATGAGCAGTTCTTC.